The 29 T cell receptor beta chains below come from one sample, sequenced in a study of read filtering for tumor transcriptome and immune sequencing. Molecular barcoded adaptors covering alpha/delta and beta/gamma chains were used on approximately 400 ng RNA. TCRdb passed the reads through MiXCR, listing each CDR3 protein once. The sample has about 38,000 distinct CDR3 sequences, around 15% seen once. Sequenced input: a population of CD138-negative cells sorted from bone marrow. These receptors were collected from a donor aged 40 or older with multiple myeloma.

As for this clonotype: With a much larger clone just one base away, this may be a read error. The CDR3 ends on some other residue instead of the conserved phenylalanine or tryptophan, so this is likely a read error. V usage is TRBV2 and J usage is TRBJ2-6, with TRBD1 as a possible D gene (5 bases). Trimming left V 6 bases short and J 0 bases short, with 9 bases between. The CDR3 totals 15 residues. Germline V CDR1 and CDR2: SNHLY, FYNNEI. CDR3 sequence (DNA): TGTGCCAGCAGAGACAGAAGCTCTGGGGCCAACGTCCTGACTTGC. Translated, it gives CASRDRSSGANVLTC.

This chain connects TRBV9 to TRBJ2-5; D is unresolved. Germline V gene data show CDR1 as SGDLS and CDR2 as YYNGEE. This CDR3 has 14 residues. Between the trimmed V and J ends, which lost 0 bases and 5 bases, there was a span of 11 bases. CDR3 protein: CASSVDVVRETQYF. The CDR3 DNA reads TGTGCCAGCAGCGTAGATGTGGTCCGGGAGACCCAGTACTTC. The complete variable domain, with remaining parts taken from reference TRBV9 and TRBJ2-5, reads DSGVTQTPKHLITATGQRVTLRCSPRSGDLSVYWYQQSLDQGLQFLIQYYNGEERAKGNILERFSAQQFPDLHSELNLSSLELGDSALYFCASSVDVVRETQYFGPGTRLLVL.

There are many counts of this clonotype. The genes are TRBV19 and TRBJ2-3, with TRBD1 matching over 8 bases. Unmatched junction bases numbered 7, after V lost 3 bases and J lost 2 bases. Germline values: CDR1 LNHDA, CDR2 SQIVND (reference sequence). This CDR3 has 16 residues. The CDR3 DNA sequence: TGTGCCAGTAGTATCTTGACGGGACAGGTCACAGATACGCAGTATTTT. Translated: CASSILTGQVTDTQYF.

This clonotype has just a few counts. V gene TRBV20-1 combines with J gene TRBJ1-6, with D uncertain. The germline CDR1 and CDR2 sequences are DFQATT and SNEGSKA (reference sequence). The CDR3 totals 8 residues. Trimming left V 5 bases short and J 12 bases short, with 2 bases between. This CDR3 reads CSAGPLHF. CDR3 DNA sequence: TGCAGTGCTGGACCCCTCCACTTT.

This clonotype was observed a handful of times. This chain links TRBV3-1 with TRBJ2-1; no clear D gene. The V gene lost 1 base and the J gene lost 8 bases, with 6 bases spanning the gap. Germline V gene lookup returns CDR1 LGHDT and CDR2 YNNKEL (reference sequence). This CDR3 spans 12 amino acids. CDR3 bases: TGTGCCAGCAGCCAAGTTTCCGATGAGCAGTTCTTC. This codes for CASSQVSDEQFF.

This clonotype was seen repeatedly, ten times or more. The rearrangement uses TRBV9 and TRBJ2-3; D not resolved. The CDR3 length is 12 residues. Trimming took 0 bases from V and 5 from J, leaving 4 bases between them. Looked up from germline, CDR1 is SGDLS and CDR2 is YYNGEE. The CDR3 DNA is TGTGCCAGCAGCGTAGACCTAGATACGCAGTATTTT. Protein product: CASSVDLDTQYF.

In its sample, this clonotype was seen many times. This chain uses TRBV6-2 or TRBV6-3 with TRBJ1-2; a weak D match, TRBD1 (6 bases). The V end lost 7 bases, the J end lost 2 bases, and 17 bases lay between the germline ends. In germline, CDR1 is MNHEY, CDR2 SVGEGT. This CDR3 comprises 15 residues. The CDR3 loop is CASTPFSGTNYGYTF. The CDR3 DNA follows: TGTGCCAGCACCCCCTTTTCGGGGACAAACTATGGCTACACCTTC.

This clonotype was seen many times. The genes are TRBV5-5 and TRBJ2-7, with no clear D. This CDR3 spans 15 amino acids. CDR1 is SGHKS, CDR2 YYEKEE, per germline (reference sequence). With 0 bases removed from V and 6 bases from J, the gap between germline ends came to 16 bases. The CDR3 nucleotides are TGTGCCAGCAGCTTGGCCGCACCAACCCACTCCGAGCAGTACTTC. This codes for CASSLAAPTHSEQYF.

The CDR3 sequence: CASSQPQDGELFF. The CDR3 DNA follows: TGCGCCAGCAGTCAACCACAAGACGGGGAGCTGTTTTTT. The V gene is TRBV23-1, the J gene TRBJ2-2; no clear D gene. TRBV23-1 is treated as an ORF (open reading frame) with a function not yet certain. This CDR3 is built from 13 residues. Between the trimmed V and J ends, which lost 2 bases and 7 bases, there was a span of 8 bases.

This clonotype was observed many times. The chain has TRBV6-1 and TRBJ1-5, with D unresolved. With 8 bases removed from V and 6 bases from J, the gap between germline ends came to 17 bases. The CDR3 runs 14 residues. Germline V gene sequence: CDR1 MNHNS, CDR2 SASEGT. The CDR3 sequence: CASGGGFSRQPQHF. The CDR3 region has the DNA TGTGCCAGCGGAGGTGGGTTTTCGCGTCAGCCCCAGCATTTT.

This clonotype was recorded many times. CDR3 amino acids: CASSLNPGPSEAFF. CDR3 in DNA: TGTGCCAGCAGCCTTAATCCGGGACCCTCTGAAGCTTTCTTT. The chain recombines TRBV7-3 with TRBJ1-1, with a possible D match to TRBD1 (5 bases). Germline loops: CDR1 SGHTA, CDR2 FQGTGA. Deletions cut 5 bases from V and 6 bases from J, with 16 bases between. CDR3 length equals 14 residues.

In its sample, this clonotype is medium-sized. The CDR3, as DNA: TGTGCCAGCAGTTTTGGGGACAGACGGTTCAATGAGCAGTTCTTC. This sequence encodes CASSFGDRRFNEQFF. The chain couples TRBV27 to TRBJ2-1; the match to TRBD1 covers 7 bases. The V segment lost 3 bases and the J segment 6 bases; nucleotides outside the gene matches: 8. The CDR3 sequence is 15 residues long. From germline, CDR1 is MNHEY and CDR2 SMNVEV (reference sequence).

This clonotype was detected only a few times. The chain couples TRBV2 to TRBJ1-1; 10 bases align to TRBD1. The CDR3 runs to 16 residues. CDR1 is SNHLY and CDR2 is FYNNEI in the germline V gene. The V gene end was trimmed by 4 bases and the J gene end by 0 bases; junction bases not matched to a gene: 5. CDR3 protein: CASSADGQGVNTEAFF. CDR3 sequence (DNA): TGTGCCAGCAGTGCGGACGGACAGGGGGTGAACACTGAAGCTTTCTTT.

This clonotype has only a few counts. In DNA form, the CDR3 reads TGTGCCAGCAGCGTAGGGGACATCCCCTACGAGCAGTACTTC. This translates into CASSVGDIPYEQYF. The chain combines TRBV5-5 with TRBJ2-7, with a tentative D call TRBD1 (6 bases). The V gene lost 4 bases and the J gene lost 2 bases, with 13 bases spanning the gap. The CDR3 length is 14 residues. Per the germline V gene, CDR1 is SGHKS and CDR2 is YYEKEE (reference sequence).

In its sample, this clonotype was seen many times. This chain links TRBV11-2 with TRBJ2-5, with D perhaps TRBD2 (6 bases). The germline gives CDR1 SGHAT, CDR2 FQNNGV. V lost 5 bases and J 4 bases, leaving 17 bases between the germline ends. The CDR3 extends over 15 amino acids. This chain's CDR3 is CASSPSGRNRETQYF. Written as DNA, the CDR3 is TGTGCCAGCAGCCCGAGCGGGCGAAATAGAGAGACCCAGTACTTC.

This clonotype was recorded many times. The rearrangement joins TRBV4-3 to TRBJ2-3; D is undetermined. This CDR3 is 14 amino acids long. CDR1 is LGHNA, CDR2 YSLEER, per germline. Trimming stripped 0 bases from V and 4 bases from J, with 8 bases between. CDR3 in DNA: TGCGCCAGCAGCCAAGATCGGACGGCAGATACGCAGTATTTT. Its translation: CASSQDRTADTQYF.

This clonotype was detected many times. This may arise from a read error, as a much more abundant clone is one base away. The missing conserved phenylalanine or tryptophan at the end of this CDR3 makes a read error likely. The chain uses TRBV13 and TRBJ2-1; TRBD2 matches 15 bases. CDR1 is PRHDT, CDR2 FYEKMQ, per germline (reference sequence). V lost 4 bases, J lost 4 bases, and 5 bases stayed unmatched. CDR3 length: 17 residues. For the CDR3, the DNA is TGTGCCAGCAGCTCGGGACTAGCGGGGGGACTTTACAATGAGCAGTTCTCC. This codes for CASSSGLAGGLYNEQFS.

This clonotype was counted ten times or more. The rearrangement joins TRBV30 to TRBJ1-2; D gene uncertain. Between the trimmed V and J ends, which lost 1 base and 3 bases, there was a span of 9 bases. The length of the CDR3 is 13 residues. Per germline, CDR1 GTSNPN and CDR2 SVGIG (reference sequence). CDR3 nucleotide sequence: TGTGCCTGGAGTGGGACCGGATACTATGGCTACACCTTC. Translated, it gives CAWSGTGYYGYTF.

This clonotype was found many times. The chain is built from TRBV10-2 and TRBJ2-5; D not certain. Germline V gene data show CDR1 as WSHSY and CDR2 as SAAADI. V lost 4 bases and J lost 5, with 8 bases in between. The CDR3 covers 12 residues. The CDR3 DNA is TGCGCCAGCAGTGGGCCCCTCGAGACCCAGTACTTC. Translating it yields CASSGPLETQYF.

This clonotype came up a few times. V is TRBV29-1 and J is TRBJ2-7, with TRBD2 as a possible D gene (6 bases). The germline V gene has CDR1 SQVTM and CDR2 ANQGSEA. V lost 4 bases to trimming and J lost 6 bases, with 13 bases between them. This CDR3 contains 12 residues. CDR3 region: CSVVSYGGEQYF. In DNA form, the CDR3 reads TGCAGCGTTGTATCTTACGGGGGCGAGCAGTACTTC.

This clonotype was detected ten times or more. V is TRBV23-1 and J is TRBJ2-2; D perhaps matches TRBD1 (6 bases). TRBV23-1 is placed among ORFs of uncertain function. V lost 6 bases and J lost 3, with 14 bases in between. The CDR3 has 15 residues. The CDR3 sequence is CASRGGSGDTGELFF. The DNA for the CDR3 is TGCGCCAGCAGAGGGGGATCTGGGGACACCGGGGAGCTGTTTTTT.

Ten or more counts support this clonotype. This chain connects TRBV9 to TRBJ2-1, with 8 bases fitting TRBD2. The V and J ends lost 0 bases and 7 bases, in that order; junction bases with no gene match: 6. CDR3 length equals 15 residues. The germline V gene has CDR1 SGDLS and CDR2 YYNGEE. The CDR3 DNA reads TGTGCCAGCAGCGTAGGGGTAGCGGGGATAAATGAGCAGTTCTTC. Translated, it gives CASSVGVAGINEQFF.

This clonotype was counted only a few times. V usage is TRBV18 and J usage is TRBJ2-1; D possibly uses TRBD1 or TRBD2 (5 bases each). CDR3 length equals 15 residues. V was pared by 1 base and J by 4 bases, with 11 bases between. CDR1 is KGHSH and CDR2 is LQKENI in the germline V gene. The chain's CDR3 is CASSPREGKYNEQFF. CDR3 DNA sequence: TGTGCCAGCTCACCACGCGAGGGGAAATACAATGAGCAGTTCTTC.

Ten or more counts support this clonotype. This chain joins TRBV20-1 and TRBJ1-1, with 7 bases fitting TRBD1. This CDR3 is 12 amino acids long. The ends lost 5 bases at V and 8 bases at J; junction bases unmatched: 8. From germline, CDR1 is DFQATT and CDR2 SNEGSKA (reference sequence). CDR3 in amino acids: CSAPSLQGEAFF. CDR3 sequence (DNA): TGCAGTGCTCCCTCATTACAGGGGGAAGCTTTCTTT.

Concerning this clonotype itself: A much larger clone differs from this one at a single base, so this may be a read error. The chain employs TRBV5-4 and TRBJ2-4; the D is unclear. Germline lookup yields CDR1 SGHNT and CDR2 YYREEE (reference sequence). CDR3 length equals 15 residues. Trimming removed 4 bases from V and 5 bases from J, with 16 bases in between. DNA for the CDR3: TGTGCCAGCAGCAGACGAGGTTTCCGAGAAAACATTCAGTACTTC. Encoded protein: CASSRRGFRENIQYF.

As for this clonotype: One base away lies a much larger clone, so this may be a sequencing read error. The chain carries TRBV7-6 and TRBJ2-1; 7 nucleotides line up with TRBD1. Germline CDR1 reads SGHVS; CDR2 reads FNYEAQ. This CDR3 has 12 amino acids. CDR3 protein: CACSLQGTEQFF. DNA of the CDR3: TGTGCCTGCAGCTTACAGGGGACTGAGCAGTTCTTC.

In this sample, this clonotype turned up many times. V gene TRBV29-1 combines with J gene TRBJ2-3; TRBD2 aligns across 7 bases. V lost 7 bases, J lost 2 bases, and 6 bases stayed unmatched. Germline CDR1 SQVTM, CDR2 ANQGSEA. This CDR3 has 13 amino acids. In nucleotides, the CDR3 is TGCAGCGCGACTAGCCGAAACACAGATACGCAGTATTTT. It encodes CSATSRNTDTQYF.

At least ten counts were recorded for this clonotype. This rearrangement joins TRBV7-2 to TRBJ2-3; D uncertain. Germline-derived CDR1 and CDR2 are SGHTA and FQGNSA. V was clipped by 5 bases and J by 5 bases, with 14 bases between them. The CDR3 is 14 amino acids. CDR3 region: CASSLYTGLDTQYF. CDR3 nucleotide sequence: TGTGCCAGCAGCCTATACACGGGCTTAGATACGCAGTATTTT.

This clonotype was counted at least ten times. The chain has TRBV6-5 and TRBJ2-7; 7 bases are shared with TRBD2. The germline CDR1 and CDR2 sequences are MNHEY and SVGAGI. With V trimmed by 3 bases and J by 2 bases, 10 bases remained unmatched. The length of the CDR3 is 16 residues. This CDR3 is CASSYKSSLAAYEQYF. As DNA, the CDR3 is TGTGCCAGCAGTTATAAGTCCAGTCTAGCGGCCTACGAGCAGTACTTC.